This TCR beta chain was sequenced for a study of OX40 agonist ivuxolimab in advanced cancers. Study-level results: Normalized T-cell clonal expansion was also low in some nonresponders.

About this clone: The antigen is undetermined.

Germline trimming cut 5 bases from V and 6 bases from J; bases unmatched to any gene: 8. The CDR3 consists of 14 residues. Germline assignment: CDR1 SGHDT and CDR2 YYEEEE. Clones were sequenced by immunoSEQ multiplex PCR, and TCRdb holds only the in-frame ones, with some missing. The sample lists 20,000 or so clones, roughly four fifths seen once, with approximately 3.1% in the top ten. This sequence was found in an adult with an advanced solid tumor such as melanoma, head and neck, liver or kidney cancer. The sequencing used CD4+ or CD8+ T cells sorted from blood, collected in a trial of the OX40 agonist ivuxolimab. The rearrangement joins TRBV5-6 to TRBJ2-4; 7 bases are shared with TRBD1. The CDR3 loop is CASSFFRQGNIQYF. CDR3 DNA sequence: TGTGCCAGCAGTTTTTTTCGACAGGGAAACATTCAGTACTTC. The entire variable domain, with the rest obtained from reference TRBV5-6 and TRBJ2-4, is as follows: DAGVTQSPTHLIKTRGQQVTLRCSPKSGHDTVSWYQQALGQGPQFIFQYYEEEERQRGNFPDRFSGHQFPNYSSELNVNALLLGDSALYLCASSFFRQGNIQYFGAGTRLSVL.